The entry below gives a single TCR beta chain sequence along with its context. This clone was observed a handful of times. The target of this receptor is not known. Qualities for individual bases were not recorded, and no much larger clone is one base off. Genomic DNA was isolated from the sorted cells so that the TCRbeta CDR3 region could be sequenced. The immunoSEQ Assay was used for sequencing of TCRbeta CDR3 regions. TCRdb mirrors the immuneACCESS table, restricted to in-frame sequences. Some clones are absent from its copies; in checked studies, under half trace to an unresolved V gene, and the reason for the others is unknown. This sample lists around 39,000 clones; 78% were detected once. The ten top clones hold over 10% of the sample. The trial excluded patients who had a history of autoimmune disease or were on systemic immunosuppression. Peripheral blood for TCR sequencing was drawn from every dose cohort at baseline, at cycle 4 day 1 and at cycle 7 day 1. The samples were taken from a phase I, first-in-human, multicenter, open-label dose-escalation trial of ivuxolimab. Adults with locally advanced or metastatic melanoma, renal cell carcinoma, hepatocellular carcinoma or head and neck squamous cell carcinoma were enrolled in the trial. Before TCR sequencing, CD4+ T cells and CD8+ T cells from peripheral blood were sorted into separate populations.

This sample is drawn from a study of OX40 agonist ivuxolimab in advanced cancers. A note on the overall study: Ivuxolimab was a fully human IgG2 agonistic monoclonal antibody targeting the costimulatory receptor OX40 (CD134). Intravenous ivuxolimab was administered to patients every 2 weeks at six dose levels: 0.01, 0.1, 0.3, 1.5, 3 and 10 mg/kg. Of the roughly 50 dose-escalation patients, hepatocellular carcinoma was present in about 20, melanoma in around 15, renal cell carcinoma in 9 and head and neck cancer in 9. The dose-escalation cohort was around 83% male with a mean age of approximately 60 years, ranging from roughly 23 to 85. Prior anti-PD-1, anti-PD-L1 or anti-CTLA-4 therapy was permitted, and checkpoint inhibitors had been received by around 40% of dose-escalation patients. Partial responses were achieved by three dose-escalation patients, of whom one had hepatocellular carcinoma and two had cutaneous melanoma. Peripheral TCRbeta sequencing was intended to test whether TCR sequence diversity was altered and clonal T-cell expansion was caused by ivuxolimab. The paper covers the monotherapy dose-escalation part of the phase I ivuxolimab trial, which included N ≈ 52 patients.

Summary of the overall study and its limitations: At doses of 0.1 to 3.0 mg/kg, clonal expansion of both CD4+ and CD8+ T cells in blood was seen between baseline and week 6. Which antigens the clonally expanded peripheral T cells were specific for was not determined. After ivuxolimab, expanded clones were on average more numerous among CD8+ T cells than among CD4+ T cells. Low levels of normalized T-cell clonal expansion were also seen in some patients who did not respond. In partial responders in the 0.1-3.0 mg/kg groups, normalized peripheral clonal expansion was found to be among the lowest, especially among CD8+ T cells.

Including the terminal cysteine and phenylalanine, the CDR3 comprises 13 residues. The DNA shown is the 39-base CDR3, in frame from base 1. From the germline V gene (reference sequence), CDR1 is GTSNPN and CDR2 is SVGIG. V and J lose 1 base and 3 bases, and a span of 9 bases separates them. Here the sequenced sample was CD4+ or CD8+ T cells sorted from blood, taken in a trial of the OX40 agonist ivuxolimab. The TCR was taken from an adult with an advanced solid tumor such as melanoma, head and neck, liver or kidney cancer. The rearranged chain carries TRBV30 and TRBJ1-1, with the D gene not confidently named. The CDR3 in this case is CAWSEAGHTEAFF. The nucleotide sequence is given as TGTGCCTGGAGTGAGGCCGGGCACACTGAAGCTTTCTTT.